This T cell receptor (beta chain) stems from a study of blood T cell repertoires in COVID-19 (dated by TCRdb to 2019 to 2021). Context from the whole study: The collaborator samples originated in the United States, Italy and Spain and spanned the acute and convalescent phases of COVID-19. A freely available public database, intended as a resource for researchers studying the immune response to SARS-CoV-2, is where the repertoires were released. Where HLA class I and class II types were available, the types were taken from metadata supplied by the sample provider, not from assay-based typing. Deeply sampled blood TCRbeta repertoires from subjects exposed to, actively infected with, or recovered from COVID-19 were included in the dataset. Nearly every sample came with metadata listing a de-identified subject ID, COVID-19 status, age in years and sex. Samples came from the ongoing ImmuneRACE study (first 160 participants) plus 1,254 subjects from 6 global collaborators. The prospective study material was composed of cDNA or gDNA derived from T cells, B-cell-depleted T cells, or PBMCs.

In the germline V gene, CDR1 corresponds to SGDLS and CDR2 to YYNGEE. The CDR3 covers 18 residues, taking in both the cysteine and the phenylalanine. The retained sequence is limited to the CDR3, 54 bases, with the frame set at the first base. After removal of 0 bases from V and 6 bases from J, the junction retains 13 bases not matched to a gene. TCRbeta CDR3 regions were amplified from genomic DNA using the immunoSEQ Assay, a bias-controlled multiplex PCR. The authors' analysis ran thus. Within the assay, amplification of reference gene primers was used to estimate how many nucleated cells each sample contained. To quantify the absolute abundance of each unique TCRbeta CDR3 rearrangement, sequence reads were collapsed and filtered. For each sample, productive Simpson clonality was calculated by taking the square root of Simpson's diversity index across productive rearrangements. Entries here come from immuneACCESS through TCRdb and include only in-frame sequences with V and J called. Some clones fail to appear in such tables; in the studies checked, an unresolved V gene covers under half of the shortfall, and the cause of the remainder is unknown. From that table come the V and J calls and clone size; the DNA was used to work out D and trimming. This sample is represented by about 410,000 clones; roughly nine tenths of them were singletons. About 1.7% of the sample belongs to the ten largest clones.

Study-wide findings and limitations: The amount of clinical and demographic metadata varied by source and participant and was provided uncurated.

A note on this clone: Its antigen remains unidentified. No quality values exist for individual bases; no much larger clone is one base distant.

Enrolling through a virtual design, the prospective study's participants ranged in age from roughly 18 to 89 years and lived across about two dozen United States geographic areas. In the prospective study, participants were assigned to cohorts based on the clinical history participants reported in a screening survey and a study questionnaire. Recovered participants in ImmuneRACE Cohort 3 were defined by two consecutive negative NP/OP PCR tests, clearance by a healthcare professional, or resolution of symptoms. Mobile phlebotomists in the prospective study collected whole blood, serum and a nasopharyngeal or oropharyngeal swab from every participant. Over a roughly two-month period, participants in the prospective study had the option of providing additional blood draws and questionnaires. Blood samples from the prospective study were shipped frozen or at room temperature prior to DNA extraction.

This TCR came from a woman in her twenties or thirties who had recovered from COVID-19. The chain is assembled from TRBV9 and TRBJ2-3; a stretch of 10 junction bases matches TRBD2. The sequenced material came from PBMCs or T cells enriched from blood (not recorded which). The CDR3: CASSVGVRASGSSDTQYF. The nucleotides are TGTGCCAGCAGCGTAGGGGTTCGGGCTAGCGGGAGTTCTGATACGCAGTATTTT.